Included here is one T cell receptor (beta chain) sequence, with context. Original processing notes: Amplification with reference gene primers provided the estimates of nucleated cell counts. Profiled with immunoSEQ multiplex PCR; TCRdb holds only in-frame clones, not every one. That table furnishes V, J and clone size, whereas the DNA furnished D and trimming. The sample has some 70,000 clones, just under 90% seen once; the top ten hold about 7%. J was trimmed by 4 bases and V by 3 bases; bases with no gene match: 7. The CDR3 runs to 17 residues. Germline loops: CDR1 LNHNV, CDR2 YYDKDF (reference sequence). These data come from a study of blood T cell repertoires in COVID-19. Looking at the study overall: The samples span acute and convalescent COVID-19 from the United States, Italy and Spain.

The sequence derives from an elderly woman with active COVID-19. The chain couples TRBV15 to TRBJ2-3; TRBD2 aligns across 13 bases. The sample consisted of peripheral blood. The chain's CDR3 is CATSRTVGLAGSDTQYF. The CDR3 nucleotides are TGTGCCACCAGCAGGACAGTGGGACTAGCGGGATCAGATACGCAGTATTTT.